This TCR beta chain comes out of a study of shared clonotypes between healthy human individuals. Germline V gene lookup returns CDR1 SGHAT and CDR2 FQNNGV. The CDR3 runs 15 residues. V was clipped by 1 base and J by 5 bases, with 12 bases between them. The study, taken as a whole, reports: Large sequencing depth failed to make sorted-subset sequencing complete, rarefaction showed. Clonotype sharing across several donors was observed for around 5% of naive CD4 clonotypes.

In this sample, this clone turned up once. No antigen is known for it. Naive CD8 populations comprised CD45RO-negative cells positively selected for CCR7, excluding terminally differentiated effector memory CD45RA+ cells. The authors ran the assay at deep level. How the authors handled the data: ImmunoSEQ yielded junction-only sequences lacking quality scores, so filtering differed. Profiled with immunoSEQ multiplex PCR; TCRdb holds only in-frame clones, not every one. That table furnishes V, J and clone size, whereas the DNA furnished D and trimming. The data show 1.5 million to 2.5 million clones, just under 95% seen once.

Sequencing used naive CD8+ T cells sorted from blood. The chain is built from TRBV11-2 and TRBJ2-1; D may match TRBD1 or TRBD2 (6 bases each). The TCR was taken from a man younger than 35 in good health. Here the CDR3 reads CASSLGSGAHNEQFF. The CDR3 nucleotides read TGTGCCAGCAGCTTAGGTTCGGGGGCCCACAATGAGCAGTTCTTC.